This TCR beta chain was captured by sequencing in a study of blood T cell repertoires in COVID-19. This CDR3 region has 17 residues. CDR1 and CDR2 (germline): LGHDT, YNNKEL (reference sequence). The trim removed 6 bases at V and 4 bases at J, leaving 15 bases unmatched. In the study's own analysis: Amplified reference gene primers provided the basis for estimating nucleated cell counts. The repertoire was sequenced with immunoSEQ multiplex PCR; TCRdb's copy has only in-frame clones and lacks some. V and J calls and clone size come straight from that table; D and trimming were deduced from the DNA. The sample includes approximately 170,000 clones, 84% seen only once; the top ten take 14%. The Seattle patients, enrolled during active infection, were followed longitudinally.

This sequence joins TRBV3-1 (or the pseudogene TRBV3-2) and TRBJ1-2; 9 nucleotides match TRBD1. Sequencing was performed on peripheral blood. This TCR was sampled from a woman in her sixties or seventies with COVID-19, enrolled during active disease. As DNA, the CDR3 is TGTGCCAGCAGTTCACGGGACAGGGCTCTATCATCCTATGGCTACACCTTC. Its translation: CASSSRDRALSSYGYTF.